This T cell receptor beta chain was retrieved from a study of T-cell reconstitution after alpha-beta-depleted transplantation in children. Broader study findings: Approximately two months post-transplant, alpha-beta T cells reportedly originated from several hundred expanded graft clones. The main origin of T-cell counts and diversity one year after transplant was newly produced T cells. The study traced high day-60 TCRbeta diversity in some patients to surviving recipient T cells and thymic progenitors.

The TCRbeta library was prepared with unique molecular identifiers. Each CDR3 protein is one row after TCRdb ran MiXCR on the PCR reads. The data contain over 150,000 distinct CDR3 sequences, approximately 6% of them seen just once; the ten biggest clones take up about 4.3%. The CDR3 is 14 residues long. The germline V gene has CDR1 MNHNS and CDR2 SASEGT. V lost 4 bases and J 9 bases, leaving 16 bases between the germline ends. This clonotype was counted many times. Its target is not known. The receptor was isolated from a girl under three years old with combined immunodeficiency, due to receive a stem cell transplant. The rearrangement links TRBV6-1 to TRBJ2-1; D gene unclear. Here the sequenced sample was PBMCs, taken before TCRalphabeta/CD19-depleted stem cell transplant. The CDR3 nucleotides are TGTGCCAGCAGTGTAGACTGGTTAGTTGGTGAGCAGTTCTTC. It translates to CASSVDWLVGEQFF.